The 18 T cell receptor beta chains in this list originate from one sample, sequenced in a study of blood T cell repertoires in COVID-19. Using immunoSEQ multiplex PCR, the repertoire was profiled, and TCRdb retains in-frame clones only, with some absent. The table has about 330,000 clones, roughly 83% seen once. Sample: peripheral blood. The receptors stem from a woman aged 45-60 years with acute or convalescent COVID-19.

The CDR3 is CASSPMGLNTEAFF. The CDR3 DNA follows: TGCGCCAGCAGCCCTATGGGGCTGAACACTGAAGCTTTCTTT. The chain recombines TRBV5-1 with TRBJ1-1; D may be TRBD1 (5 bases). V gave up 4 bases and J gave up 0 bases, with 10 bases separating them. The CDR3 runs to 14 residues. Looked up from germline, CDR1 is SGHRS and CDR2 is YFSETQ.

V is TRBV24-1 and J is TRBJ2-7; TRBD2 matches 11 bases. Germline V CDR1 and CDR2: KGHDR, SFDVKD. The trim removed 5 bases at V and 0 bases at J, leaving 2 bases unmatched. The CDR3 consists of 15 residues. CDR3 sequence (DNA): TGTGCCACCAGTGCGGGACTAGCGGACTCCTACGAGCAGTACTTC. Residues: CATSAGLADSYEQYF.

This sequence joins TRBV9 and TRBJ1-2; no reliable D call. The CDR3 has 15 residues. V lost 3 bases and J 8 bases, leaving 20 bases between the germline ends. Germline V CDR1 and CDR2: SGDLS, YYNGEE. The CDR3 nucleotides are TGTGCCAGCAGCGAGGACCCCTTGAGGGTAAAGGGCTACACCTTC. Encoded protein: CASSEDPLRVKGYTF. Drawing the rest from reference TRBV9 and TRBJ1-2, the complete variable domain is DSGVTQTPKHLITATGQRVTLRCSPRSGDLSVYWYQQSLDQGLQFLIQYYNGEERAKGNILERFSAQQFPDLHSELNLSSLELGDSALYFCASSEDPLRVKGYTFGSGTRLTVV.

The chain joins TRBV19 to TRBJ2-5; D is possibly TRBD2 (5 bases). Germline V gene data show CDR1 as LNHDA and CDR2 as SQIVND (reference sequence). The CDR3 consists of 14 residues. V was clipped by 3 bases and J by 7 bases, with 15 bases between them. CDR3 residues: CASSITGELGTQYF. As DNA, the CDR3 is TGTGCCAGTAGTATTACCGGGGAGCTAGGGACCCAGTACTTC. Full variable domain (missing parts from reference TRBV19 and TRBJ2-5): DGGITQSPKYLFRKEGQNVTLSCEQNLNHDAMYWYRQDPGQGLRLIYYSQIVNDFQKGDIAEGYSVSREKKESFPLTVTSAQKNPTAFYLCASSITGELGTQYFGPGTRLLVL.

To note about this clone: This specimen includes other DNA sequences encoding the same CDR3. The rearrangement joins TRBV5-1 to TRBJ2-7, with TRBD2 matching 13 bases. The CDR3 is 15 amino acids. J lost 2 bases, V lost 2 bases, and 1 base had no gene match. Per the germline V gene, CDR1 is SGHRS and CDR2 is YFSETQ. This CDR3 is CASSLLAGGPYEQYF. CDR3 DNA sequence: TGCGCCAGCAGCTTACTAGCGGGAGGGCCCTACGAGCAGTACTTC.

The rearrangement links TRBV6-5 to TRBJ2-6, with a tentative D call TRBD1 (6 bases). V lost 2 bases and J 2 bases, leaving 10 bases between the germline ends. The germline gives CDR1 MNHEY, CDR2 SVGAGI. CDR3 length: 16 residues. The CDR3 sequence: CASSYGGAAGANVLTF. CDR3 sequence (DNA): TGTGCCAGCAGTTACGGGGGCGCGGCTGGGGCCAACGTCCTGACTTTC.

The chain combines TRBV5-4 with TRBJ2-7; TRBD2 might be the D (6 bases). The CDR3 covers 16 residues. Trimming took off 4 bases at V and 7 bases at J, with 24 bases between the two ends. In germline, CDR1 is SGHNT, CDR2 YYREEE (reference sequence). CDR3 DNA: TGTGCCAGCAGCCCATACTACCCGACTAGTCCCATGGAGCAGTACTTC. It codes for CASSPYYPTSPMEQYF.

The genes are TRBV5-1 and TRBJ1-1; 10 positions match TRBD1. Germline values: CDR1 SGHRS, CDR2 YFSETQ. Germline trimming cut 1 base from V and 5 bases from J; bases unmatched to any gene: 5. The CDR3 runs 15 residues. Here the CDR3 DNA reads TGCGCCAGCAGCTTGACTGTGGGACAGGGGACTGAAGCTTTCTTT. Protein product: CASSLTVGQGTEAFF.

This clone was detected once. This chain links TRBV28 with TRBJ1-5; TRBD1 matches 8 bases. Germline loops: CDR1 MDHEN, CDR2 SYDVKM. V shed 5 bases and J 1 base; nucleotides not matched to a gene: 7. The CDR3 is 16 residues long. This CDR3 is CASSPSDRGSNQPQHF. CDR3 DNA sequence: TGTGCCAGCAGTCCCAGTGACAGGGGAAGCAATCAGCCCCAGCATTTT.

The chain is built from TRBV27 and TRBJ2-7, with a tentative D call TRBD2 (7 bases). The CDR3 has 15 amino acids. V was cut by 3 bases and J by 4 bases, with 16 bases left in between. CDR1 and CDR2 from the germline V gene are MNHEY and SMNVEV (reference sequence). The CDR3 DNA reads TGTGCCAGCAGTTTGGGGGGGGCCTTTTCGTACGAGCAGTACTTC. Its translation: CASSLGGAFSYEQYF.

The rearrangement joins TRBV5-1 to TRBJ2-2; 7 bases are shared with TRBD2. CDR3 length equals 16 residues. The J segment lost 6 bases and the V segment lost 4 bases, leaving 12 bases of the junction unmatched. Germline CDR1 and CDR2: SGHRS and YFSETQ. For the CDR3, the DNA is TGCGCCAGCAGCCCCTCCGCGGGAGAGTTTCCCGGGGAGCTGTTTTTT. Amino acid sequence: CASSPSAGEFPGELFF.

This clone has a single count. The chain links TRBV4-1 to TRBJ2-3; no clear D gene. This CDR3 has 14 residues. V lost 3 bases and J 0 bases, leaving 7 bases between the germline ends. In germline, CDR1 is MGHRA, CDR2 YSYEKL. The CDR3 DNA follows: TGCGCCAGCAGCCACGAACGGAGCACAGATACGCAGTATTTT. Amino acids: CASSHERSTDTQYF.

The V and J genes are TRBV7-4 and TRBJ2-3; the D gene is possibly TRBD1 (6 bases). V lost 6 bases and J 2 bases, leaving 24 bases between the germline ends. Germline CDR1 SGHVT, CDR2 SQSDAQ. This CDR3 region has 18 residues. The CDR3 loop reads CASRSKWVRDKNTDTQYF. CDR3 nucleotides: TGTGCCAGCAGGTCGAAGTGGGTCCGGGACAAAAACACAGATACGCAGTATTTT.

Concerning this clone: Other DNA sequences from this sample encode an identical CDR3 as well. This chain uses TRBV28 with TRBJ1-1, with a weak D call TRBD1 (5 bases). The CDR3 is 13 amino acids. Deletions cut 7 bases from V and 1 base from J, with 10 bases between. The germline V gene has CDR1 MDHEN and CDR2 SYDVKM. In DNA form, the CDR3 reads TGTGCCAGCATCAAAAGGGGGAACACTGAAGCTTTCTTT. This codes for CASIKRGNTEAFF.

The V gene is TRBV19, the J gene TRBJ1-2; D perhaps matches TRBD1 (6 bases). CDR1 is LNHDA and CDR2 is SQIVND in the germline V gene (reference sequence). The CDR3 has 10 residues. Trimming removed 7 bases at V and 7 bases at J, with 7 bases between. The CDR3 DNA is TGTGCCAGTAAGGGGGTTGGCTACACCTTC. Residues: CASKGVGYTF. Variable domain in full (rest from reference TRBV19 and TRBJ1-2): DGGITQSPKYLFRKEGQNVTLSCEQNLNHDAMYWYRQDPGQGLRLIYYSQIVNDFQKGDIAEGYSVSREKKESFPLTVTSAQKNPTAFYLCASKGVGYTFGSGTRLTVV.

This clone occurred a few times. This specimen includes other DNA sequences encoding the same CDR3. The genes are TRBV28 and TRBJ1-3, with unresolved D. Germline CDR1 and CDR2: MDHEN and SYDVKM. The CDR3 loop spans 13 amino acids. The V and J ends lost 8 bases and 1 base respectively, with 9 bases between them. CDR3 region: CASSPGSGNTIYF. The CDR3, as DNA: TGTGCCAGCTCCCCGGGTTCTGGAAACACCATATATTTT.

The CDR3 reads CATSGQGQGHSPQHF. DNA of the CDR3: TGTGCCACCAGTGGTCAAGGGCAGGGACATTCGCCCCAGCATTTT. The rearrangement uses TRBV24-1 and TRBJ1-5, with D perhaps matching TRBD1 (6 bases). Germline loops: CDR1 KGHDR, CDR2 SFDVKD. V was pared by 5 bases and J by 9 bases, with 19 bases between. The CDR3 runs to 15 residues.

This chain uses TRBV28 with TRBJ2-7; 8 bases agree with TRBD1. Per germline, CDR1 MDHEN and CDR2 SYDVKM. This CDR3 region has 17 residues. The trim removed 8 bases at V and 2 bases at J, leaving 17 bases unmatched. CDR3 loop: CASSTSGAGGSTYEQYF. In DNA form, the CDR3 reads TGTGCCAGCTCTACCTCCGGGGCAGGGGGCTCCACCTACGAGCAGTACTTC. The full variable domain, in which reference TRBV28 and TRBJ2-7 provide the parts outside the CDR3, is DVKVTQSSRYLVKRTGEKVFLECVQDMDHENMFWYRQDPGLGLRLIYFSYDVKMKEKGDIPEGYSVSREKKERFSLILESASTNQTSMYLCASSTSGAGGSTYEQYFGPGTRLTVT.